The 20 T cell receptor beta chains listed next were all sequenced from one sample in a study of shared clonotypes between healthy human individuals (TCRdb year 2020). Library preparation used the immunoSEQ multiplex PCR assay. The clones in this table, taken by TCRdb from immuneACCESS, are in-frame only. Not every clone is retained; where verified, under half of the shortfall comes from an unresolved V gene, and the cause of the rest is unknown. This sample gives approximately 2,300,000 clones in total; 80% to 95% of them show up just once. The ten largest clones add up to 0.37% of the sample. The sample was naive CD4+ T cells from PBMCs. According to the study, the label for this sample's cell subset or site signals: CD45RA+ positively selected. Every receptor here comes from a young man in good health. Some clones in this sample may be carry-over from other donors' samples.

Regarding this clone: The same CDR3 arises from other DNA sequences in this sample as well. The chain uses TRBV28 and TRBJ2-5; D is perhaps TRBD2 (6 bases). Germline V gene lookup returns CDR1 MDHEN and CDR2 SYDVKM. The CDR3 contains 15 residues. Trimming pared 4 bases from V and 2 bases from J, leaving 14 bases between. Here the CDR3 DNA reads TGTGCCAGCAGTTCCCCCCGGGGGAGACAAGAGACCCAGTACTTC. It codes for CASSSPRGRQETQYF. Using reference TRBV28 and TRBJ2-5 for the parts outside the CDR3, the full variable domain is DVKVTQSSRYLVKRTGEKVFLECVQDMDHENMFWYRQDPGLGLRLIYFSYDVKMKEKGDIPEGYSVSREKKERFSLILESASTNQTSMYLCASSSPRGRQETQYFGPGTRLLVL.

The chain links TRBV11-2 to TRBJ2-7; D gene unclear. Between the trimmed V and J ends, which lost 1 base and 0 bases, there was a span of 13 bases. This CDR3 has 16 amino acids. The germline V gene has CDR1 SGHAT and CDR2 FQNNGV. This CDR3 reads CASSLVFAVSSYEQYF. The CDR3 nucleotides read TGTGCCAGCAGCTTAGTTTTTGCAGTCAGCTCCTACGAGCAGTACTTC.

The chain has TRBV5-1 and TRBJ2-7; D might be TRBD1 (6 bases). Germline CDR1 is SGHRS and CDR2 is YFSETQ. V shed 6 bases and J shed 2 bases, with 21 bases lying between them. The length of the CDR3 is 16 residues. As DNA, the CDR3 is TGCGCCAGCACACCTATAGGGACACCGGGTCCCTACGAGCAGTACTTC. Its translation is CASTPIGTPGPYEQYF.

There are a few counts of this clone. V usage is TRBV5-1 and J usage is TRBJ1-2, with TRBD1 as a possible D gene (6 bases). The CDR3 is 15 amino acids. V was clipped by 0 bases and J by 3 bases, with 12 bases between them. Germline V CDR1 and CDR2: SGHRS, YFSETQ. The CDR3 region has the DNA TGCGCCAGCAGCTTGGGGACGGGGGCGGACTATGGCTACACCTTC. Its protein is CASSLGTGADYGYTF.

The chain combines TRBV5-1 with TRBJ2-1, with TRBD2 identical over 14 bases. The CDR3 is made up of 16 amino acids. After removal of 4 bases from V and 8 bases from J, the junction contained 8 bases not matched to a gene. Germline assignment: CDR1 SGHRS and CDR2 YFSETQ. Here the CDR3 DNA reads TGCGCCAGCAGCATAACCGGGACTAGCGGGAGCGATGAGCAGTTCTTC. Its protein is CASSITGTSGSDEQFF.

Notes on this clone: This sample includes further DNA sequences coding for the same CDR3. The CDR3: CASSPRTAANTGELFF. In DNA, the CDR3 is TGTGCCAGCAGCCCGAGGACAGCCGCGAACACCGGGGAGCTGTTTTTT. V gene TRBV14 combines with J gene TRBJ2-2; D may be TRBD1 (6 bases). This CDR3 contains 16 residues. Germline-derived CDR1 and CDR2 are SGHDN and FVKESK. Trimming cost V 4 bases and J 0 bases, with 12 bases left between them.

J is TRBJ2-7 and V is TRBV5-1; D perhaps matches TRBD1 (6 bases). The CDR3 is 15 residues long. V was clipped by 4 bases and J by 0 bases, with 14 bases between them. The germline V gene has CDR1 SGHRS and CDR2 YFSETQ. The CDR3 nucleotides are TGCGCCAGCAGCAACCCTACAGGGTACTCCTACGAGCAGTACTTC. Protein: CASSNPTGYSYEQYF.

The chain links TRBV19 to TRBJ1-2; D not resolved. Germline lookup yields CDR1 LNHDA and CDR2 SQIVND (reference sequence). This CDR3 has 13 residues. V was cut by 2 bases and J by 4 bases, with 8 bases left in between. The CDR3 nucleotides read TGTGCCAGTAGTATAATCCGGGGCTATGGCTACACCTTC. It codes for CASSIIRGYGYTF. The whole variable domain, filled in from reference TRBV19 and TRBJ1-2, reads DGGITQSPKYLFRKEGQNVTLSCEQNLNHDAMYWYRQDPGQGLRLIYYSQIVNDFQKGDIAEGYSVSREKKESFPLTVTSAQKNPTAFYLCASSIIRGYGYTFGSGTRLTVV.

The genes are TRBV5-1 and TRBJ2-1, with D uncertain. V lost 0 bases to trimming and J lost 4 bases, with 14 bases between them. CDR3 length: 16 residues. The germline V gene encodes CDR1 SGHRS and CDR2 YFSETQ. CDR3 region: CASSLGIVTVYNEQFF. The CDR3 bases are TGCGCCAGCAGCTTGGGGATTGTCACGGTTTACAATGAGCAGTTCTTC.

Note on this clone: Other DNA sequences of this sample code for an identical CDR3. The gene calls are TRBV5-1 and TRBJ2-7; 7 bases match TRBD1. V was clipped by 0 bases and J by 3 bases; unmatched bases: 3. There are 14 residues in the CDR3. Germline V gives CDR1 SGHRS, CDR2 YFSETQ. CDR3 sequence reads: CASSLGDRNYEQYF. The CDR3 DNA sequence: TGCGCCAGCAGCTTGGGGGACAGAAACTACGAGCAGTACTTC.

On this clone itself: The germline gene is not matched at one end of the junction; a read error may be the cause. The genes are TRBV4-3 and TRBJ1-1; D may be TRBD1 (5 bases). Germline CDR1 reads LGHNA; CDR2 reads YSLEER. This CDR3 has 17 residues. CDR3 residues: CASSQGVPGKMNTEAFF. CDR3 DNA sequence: TGCGCCAGCAGTCAAGGGGTCCCAGGTAAAATGAACACTGAAGCTTTCTTT.

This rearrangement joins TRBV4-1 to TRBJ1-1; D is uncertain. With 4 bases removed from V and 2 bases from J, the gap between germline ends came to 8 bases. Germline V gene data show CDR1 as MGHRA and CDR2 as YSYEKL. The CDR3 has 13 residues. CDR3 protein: CASSPLGNTEAFF. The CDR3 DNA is TGCGCCAGCAGCCCCCTAGGCAACACTGAAGCTTTCTTT.

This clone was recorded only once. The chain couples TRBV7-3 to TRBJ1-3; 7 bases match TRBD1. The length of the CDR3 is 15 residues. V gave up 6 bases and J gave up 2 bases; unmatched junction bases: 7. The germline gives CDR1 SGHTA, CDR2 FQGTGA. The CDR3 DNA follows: TGTGCCAGCAGTCCGGGGACAGTTACTGGAAACACCATATATTTT. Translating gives CASSPGTVTGNTIYF.

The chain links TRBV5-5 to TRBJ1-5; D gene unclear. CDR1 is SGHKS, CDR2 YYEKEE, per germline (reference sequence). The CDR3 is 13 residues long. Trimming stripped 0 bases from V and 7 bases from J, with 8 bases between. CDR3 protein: CASSLGPGQPQHF. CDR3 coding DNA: TGTGCCAGCAGCTTGGGCCCAGGACAGCCCCAGCATTTT.

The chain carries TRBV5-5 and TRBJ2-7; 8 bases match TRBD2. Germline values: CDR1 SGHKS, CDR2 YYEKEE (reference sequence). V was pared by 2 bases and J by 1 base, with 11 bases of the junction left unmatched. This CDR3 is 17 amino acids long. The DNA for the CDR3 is TGTGCCAGCAGCTTAGGCCGGGGTAGCGGGACGTCCTACGAGCAGTACTTC. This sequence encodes CASSLGRGSGTSYEQYF.

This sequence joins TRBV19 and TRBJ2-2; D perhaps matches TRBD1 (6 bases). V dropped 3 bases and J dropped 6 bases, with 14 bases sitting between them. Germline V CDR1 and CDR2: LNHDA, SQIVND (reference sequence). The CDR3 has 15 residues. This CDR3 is CASSMQGGGPGELFF. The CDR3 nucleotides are TGTGCCAGTAGTATGCAAGGGGGTGGTCCCGGGGAGCTGTTTTTT. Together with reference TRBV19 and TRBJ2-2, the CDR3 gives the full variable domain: DGGITQSPKYLFRKEGQNVTLSCEQNLNHDAMYWYRQDPGQGLRLIYYSQIVNDFQKGDIAEGYSVSREKKESFPLTVTSAQKNPTAFYLCASSMQGGGPGELFFGEGSRLTVL.

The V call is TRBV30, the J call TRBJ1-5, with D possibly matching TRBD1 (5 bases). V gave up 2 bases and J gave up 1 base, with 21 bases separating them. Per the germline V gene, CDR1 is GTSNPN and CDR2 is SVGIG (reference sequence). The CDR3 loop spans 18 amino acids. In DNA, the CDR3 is TGTGCCTGGAGTTGGGGAGGCCGGGGGGTGTGGAGCAATCAGCCCCAGCATTTT. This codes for CAWSWGGRGVWSNQPQHF.

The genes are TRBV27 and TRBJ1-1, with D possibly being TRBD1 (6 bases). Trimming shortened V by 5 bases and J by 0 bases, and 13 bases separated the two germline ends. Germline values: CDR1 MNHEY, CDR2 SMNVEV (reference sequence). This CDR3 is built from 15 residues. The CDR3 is CASSPGQFMNTEAFF. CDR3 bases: TGTGCCAGCAGTCCCGGACAGTTCATGAACACTGAAGCTTTCTTT.

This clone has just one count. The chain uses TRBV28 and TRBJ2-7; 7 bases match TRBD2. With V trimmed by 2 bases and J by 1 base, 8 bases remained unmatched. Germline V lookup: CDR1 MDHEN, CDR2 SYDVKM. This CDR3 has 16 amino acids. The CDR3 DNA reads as TGTGCCAGCAGTTTAGAGCGGGGCCGGATGTCCTACGAGCAGTACTTC. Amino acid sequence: CASSLERGRMSYEQYF.

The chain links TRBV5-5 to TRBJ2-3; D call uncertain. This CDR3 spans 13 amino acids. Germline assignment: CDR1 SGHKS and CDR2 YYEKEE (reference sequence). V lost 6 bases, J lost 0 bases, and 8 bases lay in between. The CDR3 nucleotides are TGTGCCAGCACCTCGGACAGCACAGATACGCAGTATTTT. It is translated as CASTSDSTDTQYF.